This TCR beta chain was identified in a study of early stage breast cancer tumors. The repertoire was sequenced with immunoSEQ multiplex PCR; TCRdb's copy has only in-frame clones and lacks some. Of roughly 30,000 clones detected, almost 75% appear once; the ten largest clones hold under 5.5%. This CDR3 is built from 16 residues. The V gene end was trimmed by 5 bases and the J gene end by 2 bases; junction bases not matched to a gene: 11. Germline V gives CDR1 SGHNT, CDR2 YENEEA. The rearrangement joins TRBV11-3 to TRBJ2-7; 8 positions agree with TRBD1. The receptor comes from a middle-aged person with breast cancer. The sequencing input was blood. This CDR3 reads CASSLLVDRGAYEQYF. The CDR3 DNA follows: TGTGCCAGCAGCCTTCTGGTCGACAGGGGCGCCTACGAGCAGTACTTC.